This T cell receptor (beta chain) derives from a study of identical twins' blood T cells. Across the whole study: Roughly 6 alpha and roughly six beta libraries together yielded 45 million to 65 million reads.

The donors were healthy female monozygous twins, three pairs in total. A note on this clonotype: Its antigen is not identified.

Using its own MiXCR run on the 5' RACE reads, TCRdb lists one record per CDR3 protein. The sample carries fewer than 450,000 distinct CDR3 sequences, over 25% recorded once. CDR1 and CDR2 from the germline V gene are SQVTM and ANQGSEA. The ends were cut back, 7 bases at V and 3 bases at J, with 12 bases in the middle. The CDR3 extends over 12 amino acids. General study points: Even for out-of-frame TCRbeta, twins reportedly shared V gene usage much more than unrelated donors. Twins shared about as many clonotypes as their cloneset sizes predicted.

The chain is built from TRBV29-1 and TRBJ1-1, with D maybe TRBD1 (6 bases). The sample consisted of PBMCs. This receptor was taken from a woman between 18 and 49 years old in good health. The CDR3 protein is CSGLAGDTEAFF. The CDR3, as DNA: TGCAGCGGCTTGGCAGGGGACACTGAAGCTTTCTTT.